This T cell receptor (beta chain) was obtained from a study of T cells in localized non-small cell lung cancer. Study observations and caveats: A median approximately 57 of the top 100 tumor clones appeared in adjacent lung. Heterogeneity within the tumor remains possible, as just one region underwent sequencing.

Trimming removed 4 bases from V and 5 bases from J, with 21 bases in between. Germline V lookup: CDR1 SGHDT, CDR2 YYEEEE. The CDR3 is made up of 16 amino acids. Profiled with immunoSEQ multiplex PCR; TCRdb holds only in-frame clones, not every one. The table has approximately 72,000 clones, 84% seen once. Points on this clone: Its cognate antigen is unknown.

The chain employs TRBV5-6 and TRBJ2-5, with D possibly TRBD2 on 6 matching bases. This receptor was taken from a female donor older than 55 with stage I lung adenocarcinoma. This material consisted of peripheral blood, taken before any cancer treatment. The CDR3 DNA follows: TGTGCCAGCAGCAGACTAGGACACTCCGGTGGCGAGACCCAGTACTTC. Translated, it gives CASSRLGHSGGETQYF.